The 8 T cell receptor beta chains given below trace back to one sample, sequenced in a study of post-analysis software for immune sequencing data. Carried by the TCR beta cDNA libraries were unique molecular identifiers. Using its own MiXCR run on the PCR reads, TCRdb lists one record per CDR3 protein. The table shows roughly 580,000 distinct CDR3 sequences, with roughly 47% occurring only once. These receptors' antigens are unknown. Study-level findings and limits: Comparison of patients with controls showed roughly five TRBV segments more frequent in patients, TRBV5-6, TRBV5-1 and TRBV20-1 among them.

The sequenced sample was blood. These receptors all come from a girl aged 5-17 years with multiple sclerosis.

The chain employs TRBV6-5 and TRBJ2-3; no firm D call. This CDR3 comprises 12 residues. Germline V gives CDR1 MNHEY, CDR2 SVGAGI. The V gene lost 0 bases and the J gene lost 7 bases, with 5 bases spanning the gap. CDR3 DNA sequence: TGTGCCAGCAGTTACTCGGGAAATACGCAGTATTTT. It is translated as CASSYSGNTQYF.

This clonotype has a handful of counts. The chain has TRBV28 and TRBJ2-1; D gene unclear. This CDR3 is 10 amino acids long. CDR1 is MDHEN, CDR2 SYDVKM, per germline. Deletions cut 6 bases from V and 10 bases from J, with 7 bases between. The CDR3 is CASSGMEQFF. In DNA, the CDR3 is TGTGCCAGCAGCGGAATGGAGCAGTTCTTC.

This rearrangement joins TRBV9 to TRBJ2-7; D is unresolved. Germline CDR1 and CDR2: SGDLS and YYNGEE. The V gene lost 0 bases and the J gene lost 2 bases, with 9 bases spanning the gap. CDR3 length: 14 residues. CDR3 region: CASSVGGRTYEQYF. In DNA, the CDR3 is TGTGCCAGCAGCGTAGGCGGACGGACCTACGAGCAGTACTTC.

V is TRBV3-1 and J is TRBJ1-2; D unresolved. The V gene's germline CDR1 is LGHDT and CDR2 YNNKEL (reference sequence). Trimming removed 2 bases at V and 7 bases at J, with 17 bases between. This CDR3 is built from 15 residues. The CDR3 region is CASSQRGGQTAGYTF. The CDR3 DNA reads TGTGCCAGCAGCCAAAGAGGAGGCCAAACAGCTGGCTACACCTTC.

The chain is built from TRBV7-9 and TRBJ1-5, with a possible D match to TRBD1 (5 bases). Trimming left V 1 base short and J 0 bases short, with 16 bases between. In germline, CDR1 is SEHNR, CDR2 FQNEAQ (reference sequence). The CDR3 has 18 amino acids. The CDR3 DNA follows: TGTGCCAGCAGCTTAGGAGGGACCGTAAAATATAGCAATCAGCCCCAGCATTTT. Its translation is CASSLGGTVKYSNQPQHF.

The sample holds a few counts of this clonotype. The rearrangement uses TRBV9 and TRBJ2-3; TRBD2 is a possible D gene (7 bases). The CDR3 loop spans 15 amino acids. Germline CDR1 SGDLS, CDR2 YYNGEE. Trimming removed 2 bases at V and 2 bases at J, with 12 bases between. For the CDR3, the DNA is TGTGCCAGCAGCGTCGGGGGGCTCAACACAGATACGCAGTATTTT. Translation gives CASSVGGLNTDTQYF. Full variable domain (remainder filled in from reference TRBV9 and TRBJ2-3): DSGVTQTPKHLITATGQRVTLRCSPRSGDLSVYWYQQSLDQGLQFLIQYYNGEERAKGNILERFSAQQFPDLHSELNLSSLELGDSALYFCASSVGGLNTDTQYFGPGTRLTVL.

The chain couples TRBV24-1 to TRBJ2-1; 7 nucleotides align to TRBD2. The V gene end was trimmed by 4 bases and the J gene end by 8 bases; junction bases not matched to a gene: 13. CDR1 and CDR2 (germline): KGHDR, SFDVKD. The length of the CDR3 is 16 residues. The CDR3 region is CATSESGTIGWDEQFF. CDR3 in DNA: TGTGCCACCAGTGAATCTGGGACTATTGGATGGGATGAGCAGTTCTTC.

The chain joins TRBV20-1 to TRBJ2-1; 10 nucleotides line up with TRBD1. V lost 6 bases to trimming and J lost 4 bases; unmatched junction nucleotides: 3. The CDR3 loop spans 13 amino acids. Germline CDR1 and CDR2: DFQATT and SNEGSKA (reference sequence). The DNA for the CDR3 is TGCAGTGCACCGGGACAGGGGTACAATGAGCAGTTCTTC. Its protein is CSAPGQGYNEQFF.